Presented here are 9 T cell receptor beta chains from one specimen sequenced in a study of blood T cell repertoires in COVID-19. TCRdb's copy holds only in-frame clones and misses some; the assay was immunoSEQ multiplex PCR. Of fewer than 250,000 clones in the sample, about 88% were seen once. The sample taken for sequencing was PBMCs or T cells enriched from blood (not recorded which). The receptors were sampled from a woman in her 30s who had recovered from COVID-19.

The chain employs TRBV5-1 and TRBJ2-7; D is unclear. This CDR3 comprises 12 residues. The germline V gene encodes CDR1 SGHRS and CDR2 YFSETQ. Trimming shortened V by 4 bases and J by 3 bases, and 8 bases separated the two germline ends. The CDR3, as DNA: TGCGCCAGCAGCCTAGAAGACTACGAGCAGTACTTC. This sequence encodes CASSLEDYEQYF.

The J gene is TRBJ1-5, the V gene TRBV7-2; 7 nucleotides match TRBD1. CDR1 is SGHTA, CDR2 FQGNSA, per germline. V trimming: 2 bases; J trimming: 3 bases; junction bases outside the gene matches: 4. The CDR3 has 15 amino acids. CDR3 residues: CASSLYGTVNQPQHF. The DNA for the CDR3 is TGTGCCAGCAGCTTATATGGGACAGTCAATCAGCCCCAGCATTTT.

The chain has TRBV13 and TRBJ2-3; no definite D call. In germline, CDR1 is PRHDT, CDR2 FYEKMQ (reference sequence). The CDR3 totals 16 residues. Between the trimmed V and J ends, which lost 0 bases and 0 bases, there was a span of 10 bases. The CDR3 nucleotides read TGTGCCAGCAGCTTAGGATCTGGAGAAAGCACAGATACGCAGTATTTT. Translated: CASSLGSGESTDTQYF.

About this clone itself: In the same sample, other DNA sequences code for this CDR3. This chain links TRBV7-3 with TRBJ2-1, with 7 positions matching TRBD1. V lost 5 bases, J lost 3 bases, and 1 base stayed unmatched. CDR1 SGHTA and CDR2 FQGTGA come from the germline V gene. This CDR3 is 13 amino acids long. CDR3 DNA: TGTGCCAGCAGCCCAGGGGGCTACAATGAGCAGTTCTTC. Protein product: CASSPGGYNEQFF. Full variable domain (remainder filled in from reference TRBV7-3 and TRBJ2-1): GAGVSQTPSNKVTEKGKYVELRCDPISGHTALYWYRQSLGQGPEFLIYFQGTGAADDSGLPNDRFFAVRPEGSVSTLKIQRTERGDSAVYLCASSPGGYNEQFFGPGTRLTVL.

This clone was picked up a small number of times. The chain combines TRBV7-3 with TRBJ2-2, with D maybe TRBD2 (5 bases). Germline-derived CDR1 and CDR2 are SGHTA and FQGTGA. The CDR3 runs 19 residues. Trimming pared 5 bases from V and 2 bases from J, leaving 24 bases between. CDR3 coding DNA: TGTGCCAGCAGCCCTCAGAGGGTCCGGGTAAAAGATAACACCGGGGAGCTGTTTTTT. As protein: CASSPQRVRVKDNTGELFF.

CDR3 DNA sequence: TGCGCCAGCAGCTTCACAGGGGGCGAAAATCAGCCCCAGCATTTT. Its protein product is CASSFTGGENQPQHF. The rearrangement joins TRBV5-1 to TRBJ1-5, with 9 positions matching TRBD1. The CDR3 totals 15 residues. Trimming at V came to 2 bases and at J to 4 bases, leaving 4 bases not matched to a gene. Germline V gene data show CDR1 as SGHRS and CDR2 as YFSETQ.

The CDR3 is CASSQEGSGANYGYTF. The CDR3 nucleotides read TGCGCCAGCAGCCAAGAAGGCTCAGGGGCCAACTATGGCTACACCTTC. The rearrangement joins TRBV4-1 to TRBJ1-2, with D possibly TRBD1 on 6 matching bases. Germline values: CDR1 MGHRA, CDR2 YSYEKL. Trimming left V 0 bases short and J 2 bases short, with 13 bases between. The CDR3 has 16 residues.

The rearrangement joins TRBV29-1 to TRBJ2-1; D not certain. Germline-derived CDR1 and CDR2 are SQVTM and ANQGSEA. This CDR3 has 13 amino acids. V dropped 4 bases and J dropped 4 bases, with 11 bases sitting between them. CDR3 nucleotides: TGCAGCGTTGTGAGTCCGGGTTACAATGAGCAGTTCTTC. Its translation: CSVVSPGYNEQFF.

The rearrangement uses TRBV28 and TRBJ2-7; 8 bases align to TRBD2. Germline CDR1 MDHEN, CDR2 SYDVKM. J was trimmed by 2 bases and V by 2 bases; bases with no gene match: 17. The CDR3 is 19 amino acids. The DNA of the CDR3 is TGTGCCAGCAGTTTAGTCGGGAGCGGGAGAAAAATGAATGCCTACGAGCAGTACTTC. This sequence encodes CASSLVGSGRKMNAYEQYF.